This T cell receptor (beta chain) was sequenced in a study of identical twins. Study observations and caveats: Beta out-of-frame sequences showed weaker excess sharing between twins. There is a chance that invariant MAIT and iNKT cells partially muddied zero-insertion analyses. High-abundance cord blood beta clonotypes had fewer insertions; memory repertoires showed none.

cDNA molecules carried unique molecular identifiers, and template switching added a universal primer site. TCRdb processed the 5' RACE reads anew with MiXCR; each CDR3 protein has one entry. The table includes around 1.7 million distinct CDR3 sequences, less than 35% detected once. As to this clonotype: Its antigen is as yet unknown.

The V gene end was trimmed by 0 bases and the J gene end by 11 bases; junction bases not matched to a gene: 14. CDR3 size: 16 residues. The V gene's germline CDR1 is SGHRS and CDR2 YFSETQ. V and J are TRBV5-1 and TRBJ2-5; TRBD2 matches at 9 bases. The receptor was isolated from a newborn girl in good health. The sequenced sample was cord blood. The CDR3 region has the DNA TGCGCCAGCAGCTTGGCCATAGTAGCGGGAGTGAATGAGCAGTACTTC. Encoded protein: CASSLAIVAGVNEQYF.